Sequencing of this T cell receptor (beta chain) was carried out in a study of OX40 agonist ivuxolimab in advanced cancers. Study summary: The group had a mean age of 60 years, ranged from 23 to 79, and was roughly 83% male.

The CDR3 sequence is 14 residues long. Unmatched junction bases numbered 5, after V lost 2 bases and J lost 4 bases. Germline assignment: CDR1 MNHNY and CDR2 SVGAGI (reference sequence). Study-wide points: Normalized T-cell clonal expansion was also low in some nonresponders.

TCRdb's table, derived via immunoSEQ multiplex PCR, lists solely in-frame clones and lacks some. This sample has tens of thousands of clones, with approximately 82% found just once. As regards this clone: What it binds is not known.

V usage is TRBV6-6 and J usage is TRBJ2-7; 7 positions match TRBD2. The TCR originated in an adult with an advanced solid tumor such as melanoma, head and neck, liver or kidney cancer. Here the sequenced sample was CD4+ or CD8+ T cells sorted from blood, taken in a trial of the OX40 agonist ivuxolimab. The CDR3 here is CASSYGGSQYEQYF. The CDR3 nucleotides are TGTGCCAGCAGTTACGGCGGGAGTCAGTACGAGCAGTACTTC.